Below, one T cell receptor beta chain is given with its context. Using immunoSEQ multiplex PCR, the repertoire was profiled, and TCRdb retains in-frame clones only, with some absent. Of 50,000 to 65,000 clones in the sample, 80% to 95% are singletons; the top ten hold 4.3%. This sample was included in a study of technical replicates of blood from a handful of donors. The length of the CDR3 is 14 residues. The ends lost 3 bases at V and 1 base at J; junction bases unmatched: 3. The germline gives CDR1 MNHEY, CDR2 SVGAGI. The chain links TRBV6-5 to TRBJ2-7; 7 bases line up with TRBD2. The source of this sequence is a human donor in good health. Some clones in this sample may be carry-over from other donors' samples. Sequenced input: PBMCs. The CDR3 coding sequence is TGTGCCAGCAGTTATTCCGGGAGGTCCTACGAGCAGTACTTC. The encoded protein is CASSYSGRSYEQYF.